The 14 T cell receptor beta chains below were found in one sample sequenced in a study of shared clonotypes between healthy human individuals. TCRdb's table, derived via immunoSEQ multiplex PCR, lists solely in-frame clones and lacks some. In the table there are approximately 1,500,000 clones, roughly 98% of which are singletons. Input material: naive CD4+ T cells sorted from blood. Stated subset: CD45RA+ positively selected. The receptors stem from a young man in good health.

This chain connects TRBV11-2 to TRBJ2-7; no clear D. V dropped 4 bases and J dropped 0 bases, with 16 bases sitting between them. This CDR3 spans 16 amino acids. Germline V CDR1 and CDR2: SGHAT, FQNNGV. The DNA for the CDR3 is TGTGCCAGCAGCTCCATCAAGGGCACAGACTCCTACGAGCAGTACTTC. It yields the protein CASSSIKGTDSYEQYF.

As to this clone: This sample also contains other DNA sequences that code for the same CDR3. The gene calls are TRBV6-5 and TRBJ2-5; D not resolved. Per the germline V gene, CDR1 is MNHEY and CDR2 is SVGAGI. Trimming cost V 0 bases and J 1 base, with 6 bases left between them. The CDR3 extends over 14 amino acids. The CDR3 spells CASSYSTPQETQYF. As DNA, the CDR3 is TGTGCCAGCAGTTACTCGACACCCCAAGAGACCCAGTACTTC.

This clone came up once. This chain links TRBV19 with TRBJ2-3, with a weak D call TRBD2 (5 bases). Trimming shortened V by 10 bases and J by 1 base, and 18 bases separated the two germline ends. This CDR3 has 15 amino acids. Germline CDR1 and CDR2: LNHDA and SQIVND (reference sequence). CDR3 sequence reads: CATGMGERRTDTQYF. In nucleotides, the CDR3 is TGTGCCACCGGGATGGGTGAGCGGCGCACAGATACGCAGTATTTT.

The chain links TRBV28 to TRBJ2-7; TRBD1 matches at 8 bases. Losses at the gene ends were 3 bases for V and 5 bases for J; bases not matched to a gene: 6. Germline values: CDR1 MDHEN, CDR2 SYDVKM. The length of the CDR3 is 14 residues. The CDR3 DNA follows: TGTGCCAGCAGTTTTAGGACAGGGCCCAACGAGCAGTACTTC. It yields the protein CASSFRTGPNEQYF.

CDR3 bases: TGTGCCAGCAGCTTATTTTGGCAAGATACGCAGTATTTT. Its translation is CASSLFWQDTQYF. The rearrangement joins TRBV7-2 to TRBJ2-3; unclear D gene. From germline, CDR1 is SGHTA and CDR2 FQGNSA. The V and J ends lost 2 bases and 5 bases respectively, with 8 bases between them. CDR3 length: 13 amino acids.

J is TRBJ1-2 and V is TRBV5-1, with 8 bases aligning to TRBD1. The CDR3 totals 17 residues. V lost 4 bases, J lost 0 bases, and 11 bases stayed unmatched. From germline, CDR1 is SGHRS and CDR2 YFSETQ. CDR3: CASSRTPGTGANYGYTF. The CDR3 bases are TGCGCCAGCAGCCGCACTCCCGGGACAGGAGCTAACTATGGCTACACCTTC.

This clone has just one count. This chain links TRBV9 with TRBJ2-3; tentative D call: TRBD2 (6 bases). The CDR3 totals 14 residues. The V end was cut by 3 bases, the J end by 2 bases, with 10 bases between. The germline CDR1 and CDR2 sequences are SGDLS and YYNGEE. CDR3 DNA: TGTGCCAGCAGCGAGGGACTTACCACAGATACGCAGTATTTT. Translated: CASSEGLTTDTQYF. The whole variable domain, filled in from reference TRBV9 and TRBJ2-3, reads DSGVTQTPKHLITATGQRVTLRCSPRSGDLSVYWYQQSLDQGLQFLIQYYNGEERAKGNILERFSAQQFPDLHSELNLSSLELGDSALYFCASSEGLTTDTQYFGPGTRLTVL.

In the case of this clone: This sample includes further DNA sequences coding for the same CDR3. The J gene is TRBJ2-7, the V gene TRBV7-2, with D perhaps TRBD1 (5 bases). The CDR3 length is 14 residues. The germline V gene has CDR1 SGHTA and CDR2 FQGNSA. V lost 1 base and J lost 0, with 7 bases in between. The CDR3 sequence: CASSLDRHSYEQYF. The CDR3 DNA sequence: TGTGCCAGCAGCTTAGACAGGCACTCCTACGAGCAGTACTTC.

The rearrangement uses TRBV9 and TRBJ1-2; D ambiguous. V was cut by 4 bases and J by 2 bases, with 15 bases left in between. Looked up from germline, CDR1 is SGDLS and CDR2 is YYNGEE. The CDR3 extends over 15 amino acids. Here the CDR3 DNA reads TGTGCCAGCAGCCACCCCATTGGAGCAAACTATGGCTACACCTTC. It codes for CASSHPIGANYGYTF. Combining the CDR3 with reference TRBV9 and TRBJ1-2 gives the whole variable domain DSGVTQTPKHLITATGQRVTLRCSPRSGDLSVYWYQQSLDQGLQFLIQYYNGEERAKGNILERFSAQQFPDLHSELNLSSLELGDSALYFCASSHPIGANYGYTFGSGTRLTVV.

V gene TRBV9 combines with J gene TRBJ2-1; 8 nucleotides align to TRBD2. CDR1 is SGDLS, CDR2 YYNGEE, per germline. The CDR3 length is 17 residues. The J segment lost 0 bases and the V segment lost 3 bases, leaving 8 bases of the junction unmatched. The CDR3 sequence: CASSAGLAVGSYNEQFF. The CDR3 nucleotides are TGTGCCAGCAGCGCCGGACTAGCTGTCGGCTCCTACAATGAGCAGTTCTTC. The full variable domain, in which reference TRBV9 and TRBJ2-1 provide the parts outside the CDR3, is DSGVTQTPKHLITATGQRVTLRCSPRSGDLSVYWYQQSLDQGLQFLIQYYNGEERAKGNILERFSAQQFPDLHSELNLSSLELGDSALYFCASSAGLAVGSYNEQFFGPGTRLTVL.

This clone was picked up one time. V usage is TRBV29-1 and J usage is TRBJ1-1; D not certain. This CDR3 is built from 12 residues. V was clipped by 4 bases and J by 5 bases, with 11 bases between them. From germline, CDR1 is SQVTM and CDR2 ANQGSEA. For the CDR3, the DNA is TGCAGCGTTGGTGGGGAGTATACTGAAGCTTTCTTT. Its protein product is CSVGGEYTEAFF.

This clone was seen just once. The chain links TRBV5-4 to TRBJ1-1; 12 bases are shared with TRBD1. Germline V lookup: CDR1 SGHNT, CDR2 YYREEE (reference sequence). This CDR3 contains 15 residues. V dropped 4 bases and J dropped 6; count of bases not matched to a gene: 7. CDR3 nucleotides: TGTGCCAGCAGCCACTCGGGACAGGGGGCCGCTGAAGCTTTCTTT. It translates to CASSHSGQGAAEAFF. The complete variable domain, with remaining parts taken from reference TRBV5-4 and TRBJ1-1, reads ETGVTQSPTHLIKTRGQQVTLRCSSQSGHNTVSWYQQALGQGPQFIFQYYREEENGRGNFPPRFSGLQFPNYSSELNVNALELDDSALYLCASSHSGQGAAEAFFGQGTRLTVV.

The chain has TRBV5-6 and TRBJ2-5; 13 nucleotides line up with TRBD2. Germline lookup yields CDR1 SGHDT and CDR2 YYEEEE. The CDR3 loop spans 15 amino acids. V shed 2 bases, J shed 3 bases, and the junction held 1 base outside the gene matches. The CDR3 DNA reads TGTGCCAGCAGCTTCGGGACTAGCGGGAAAGAGACCCAGTACTTC. Protein product: CASSFGTSGKETQYF. Combining the CDR3 with reference TRBV5-6 and TRBJ2-5 gives the whole variable domain DAGVTQSPTHLIKTRGQQVTLRCSPKSGHDTVSWYQQALGQGPQFIFQYYEEEERQRGNFPDRFSGHQFPNYSSELNVNALLLGDSALYLCASSFGTSGKETQYFGPGTRLLVL.

This clone was detected once. Other nucleotide sequences from this sample produce the same CDR3. The rearrangement joins TRBV5-6 to TRBJ2-7; TRBD1 aligns across 10 bases. Germline CDR1 is SGHDT and CDR2 is YYEEEE. J was trimmed by 4 bases and V by 0 bases; bases with no gene match: 1. The CDR3 spans 14 residues. The CDR3 sequence is CASSLGQGAYEQYF. CDR3 sequence (DNA): TGTGCCAGCAGCTTGGGACAGGGGGCTTACGAGCAGTACTTC.